This entry is about one T cell receptor (beta chain). What it binds is unknown. The data were taken from a study of T cell responses to AZD1222 COVID-19 vaccine. At the level of the study: Whether given at about 4 or about 12 weeks, second doses were pooled. Points from the study as a whole: Reports say nearly half of spike-specific TCRs go after unmutated variant regions. A rise in Spike-specific TCR breadth and depth followed two AZD1222 doses. Donors, mostly white British, included more females; clonal diversity was possibly underestimated.

The protocol was immunoSEQ multiplex PCR, while the TCRdb copy is restricted to in-frame clones and leaves out a portion. The table includes over 85,000 clones, around 89% detected once. The CDR3 contains 15 residues. With V trimmed by 0 bases and J by 6 bases, 4 bases remained unmatched. From germline, CDR1 is KGHSH and CDR2 LQKENI. Specimen: peripheral blood, collected on day 0 of AZD1222 vaccination. This chain joins TRBV18 and TRBJ2-2; 7 bases line up with TRBD1. The source of this sequence is an adult in good health. The CDR3 region has the DNA TGTGCCAGCTCACCACCGGACAGGCAAGCCGGGGAGCTGTTTTTT. Translation gives CASSPPDRQAGELFF.